Here is one T cell receptor beta chain with its context. This table comes from immunoSEQ multiplex PCR, and its TCRdb copy is limited to in-frame clones, with some not included. The sample yields more than 40,000 clones, under 85% seen once. Trimming shortened V by 8 bases and J by 2 bases, and 7 bases separated the two germline ends. This CDR3 has 11 amino acids. Germline V CDR1 and CDR2: MNHEY, SVGAGI. The data were obtained in a study of T cells in tumors after PD-1 blockade. The sample consisted of PBMCs, taken before anti-PD-1 therapy. The receptor was isolated from a human donor with advanced basal cell or squamous cell carcinoma (not recorded which). This chain uses TRBV6-5 with TRBJ2-7; D may correspond to TRBD1 or TRBD2 (5 bases each). The CDR3 loop reads CASLGAYEQYF. The CDR3 DNA reads TGTGCCAGCCTGGGGGCCTACGAGCAGTACTTC.